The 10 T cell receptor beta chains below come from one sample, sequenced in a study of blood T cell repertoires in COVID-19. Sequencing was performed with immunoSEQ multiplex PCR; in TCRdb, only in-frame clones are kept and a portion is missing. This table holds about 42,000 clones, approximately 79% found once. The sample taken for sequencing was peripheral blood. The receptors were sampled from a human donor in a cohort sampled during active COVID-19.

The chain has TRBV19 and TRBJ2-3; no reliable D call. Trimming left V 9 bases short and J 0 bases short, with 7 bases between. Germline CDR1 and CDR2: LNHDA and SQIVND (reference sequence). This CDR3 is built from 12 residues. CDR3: CARSDSTDTQYF. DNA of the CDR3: TGTGCCAGGAGCGACAGCACAGATACGCAGTATTTT.

The CDR3: CATSDPGLAGGTDTQYF. The DNA of the CDR3 is TGTGCCACCAGTGACCCCGGACTAGCGGGGGGCACAGATACGCAGTATTTT. V usage is TRBV24-1 and J usage is TRBJ2-3; TRBD2 matches at 13 bases. The CDR3 totals 17 residues. Germline V lookup: CDR1 KGHDR, CDR2 SFDVKD. The V gene end was trimmed by 4 bases and the J gene end by 1 base; junction bases not matched to a gene: 4.

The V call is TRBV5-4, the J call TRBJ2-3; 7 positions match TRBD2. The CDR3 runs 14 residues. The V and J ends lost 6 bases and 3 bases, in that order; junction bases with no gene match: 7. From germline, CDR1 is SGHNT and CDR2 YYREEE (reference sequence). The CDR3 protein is CASTARGGTDTQYF. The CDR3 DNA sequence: TGTGCCAGCACGGCGCGCGGGGGTACAGATACGCAGTATTTT.

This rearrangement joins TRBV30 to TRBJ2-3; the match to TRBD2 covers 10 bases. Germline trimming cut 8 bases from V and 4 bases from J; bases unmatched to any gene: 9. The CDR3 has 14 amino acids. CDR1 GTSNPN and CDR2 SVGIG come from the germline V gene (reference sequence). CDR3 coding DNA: TGTGCCGCACAGCGGGGGGGCCGCTCAGATACGCAGTATTTT. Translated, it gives CAAQRGGRSDTQYF.

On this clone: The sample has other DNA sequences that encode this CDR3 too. This chain's CDR3 is CASSPTSGGAYEQYV. Written as DNA, the CDR3 is TGCGCCAGCTCTCCCACTAGCGGGGGGGCCTACGAGCAGTACGTC. The rearrangement uses TRBV10-2 and TRBJ2-7, with 13 bases that match TRBD2. The junction had 6 bases not matched to a gene; V was cut back by 8 bases and J by 2 bases. The CDR3 covers 15 residues. Germline values: CDR1 WSHSY, CDR2 SAAADI.

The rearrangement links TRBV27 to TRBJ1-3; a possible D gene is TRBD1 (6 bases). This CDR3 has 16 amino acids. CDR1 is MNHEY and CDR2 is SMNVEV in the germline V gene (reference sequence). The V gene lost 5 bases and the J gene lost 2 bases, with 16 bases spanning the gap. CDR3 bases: TGTGCCAGCAGTCCACAGGGTTGGTTACCTGGAAACACCATATATTTT. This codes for CASSPQGWLPGNTIYF.

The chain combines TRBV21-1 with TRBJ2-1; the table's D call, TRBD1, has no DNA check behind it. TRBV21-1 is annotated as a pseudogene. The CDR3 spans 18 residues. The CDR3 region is CASSKVGTAQSSYNEQFF. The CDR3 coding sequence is TGTGCCAGCAGCAAAGTCGGGACAGCCCAGAGCTCCTACAATGAGCAGTTCTTC.

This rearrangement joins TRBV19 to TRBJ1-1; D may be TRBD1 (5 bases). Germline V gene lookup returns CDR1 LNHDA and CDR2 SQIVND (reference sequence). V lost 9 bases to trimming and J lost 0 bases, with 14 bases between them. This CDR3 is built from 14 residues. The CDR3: CASSPPGMNTEAFF. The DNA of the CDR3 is TGTGCCAGCAGTCCCCCAGGGATGAACACTGAAGCTTTCTTT.

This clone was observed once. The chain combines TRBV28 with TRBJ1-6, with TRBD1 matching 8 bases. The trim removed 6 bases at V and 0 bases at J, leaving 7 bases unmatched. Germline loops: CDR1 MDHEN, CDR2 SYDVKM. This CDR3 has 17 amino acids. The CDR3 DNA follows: TGTGCCAGCAGCTGGGACAGGAGGAGCTCCTATAATTCACCCCTCCACTTT. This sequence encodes CASSWDRRSSYNSPLHF.

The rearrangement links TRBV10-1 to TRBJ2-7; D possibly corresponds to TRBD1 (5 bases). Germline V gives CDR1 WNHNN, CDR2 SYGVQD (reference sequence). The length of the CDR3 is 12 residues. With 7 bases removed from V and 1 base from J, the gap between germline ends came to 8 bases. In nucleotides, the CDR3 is TGCGCCAGCATCGACAGTTCCTACGAGCAGTACGTC. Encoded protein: CASIDSSYEQYV.